These 2 T cell receptor beta chains were all obtained from the same sample, sequenced in a study of blood T cell repertoires in COVID-19. The table came from immunoSEQ multiplex PCR; TCRdb's copy has only in-frame clones and leaves some out. The sample includes around 360,000 clones, around 87% of them seen just once. Sequencing was done on a sample of PBMCs or T cells enriched from blood (not recorded which). The receptor source for this set is a man between 35 and 55 years old in a cohort exposed to, infected with or recovered from COVID-19 (not recorded which).

The rearrangement joins TRBV5-4 to TRBJ2-7; the D gene is possibly TRBD1 (5 bases). The CDR3 runs to 14 residues. Germline CDR1 reads SGHNT; CDR2 reads YYREEE (reference sequence). Trimming removed 0 bases at V and 7 bases at J, with 14 bases between. CDR3 nucleotides: TGTGCCAGCAGCTTGGGGACGGCTAGGGGAGAGCAGTACTTC. Protein: CASSLGTARGEQYF.

The chain has TRBV6-5 and TRBJ2-6; 10 bases agree with TRBD2. This CDR3 is built from 16 residues. V was clipped by 4 bases and J by 4 bases; unmatched bases: 4. Looked up from germline, CDR1 is MNHEY and CDR2 is SVGAGI. The CDR3 loop reads CASSSGLASGANVLTF. DNA of the CDR3: TGTGCCAGCAGTTCGGGACTAGCGTCGGGGGCCAACGTCCTGACTTTC.